This T cell receptor beta chain appears in the sequencing data of a study of shared clonotypes between healthy human individuals. Generated by immunoSEQ multiplex PCR, the TCRdb table keeps only in-frame clones and is missing some. This table has about 530,000 clones, nearly 80% appearing once. The donors were adults (healthy and HIV-negative) with no recent acute infections or vaccinations. The CDR3 spans 17 residues. The V segment lost 5 bases and the J segment 0 bases; nucleotides outside the gene matches: 11. Germline assignment: CDR1 SGHVS and CDR2 FQNEAQ. This clone occurred once. The clonotype was recovered from a woman aged 40-49 years in good health. Some clones in this sample may be carry-over from other donors' samples. Input material: PBMCs. The chain carries TRBV7-8 and TRBJ2-7, with 9 bases that match TRBD2. CDR3 residues: CASSPPFWTSDSYEQYF. CDR3 nucleotides: TGTGCCAGCAGCCCGCCCTTTTGGACTAGCGACTCCTACGAGCAGTACTTC.